This T cell receptor (beta chain) was captured by sequencing in a study of T cell changes during pregnancy in multiple sclerosis. Data came from immunoSEQ multiplex PCR; TCRdb stores just in-frame clones and leaves some out. The sample holds about 45,000 clones; around 90% are singletons and the top ten take 2.9%. The sample holds one count of this clone. V lost 1 base, J lost 3 bases, and 9 bases lay in between. CDR3 length: 15 amino acids. Germline V lookup: CDR1 SGHVS, CDR2 FNYEAQ. This sequence joins TRBV7-6 and TRBJ1-4; D is undetermined. This TCR derives from a female donor with multiple sclerosis, enrolled in a pregnancy study. This specimen consisted of CD8+ T cells from peripheral blood mononuclear cells, obtained in the second trimester of pregnancy. Here the CDR3 DNA reads TGTGCCAGCAGCTTAGTTCGCAGTTCTAATGAAAAACTGTTTTTT. It encodes CASSLVRSSNEKLFF. Combining the CDR3 with reference TRBV7-6 and TRBJ1-4 gives the whole variable domain GAGVSQSPRYKVTKRGQDVALRCDPISGHVSLYWYRQALGQGPEFLTYFNYEAQQDKSGLPNDRFSAERPEGSISTLTIQRTEQRDSAMYRCASSLVRSSNEKLFFGSGTQLSVL.